This T cell receptor beta chain was recovered during a study of cytomegalovirus exposure and HLA in healthy donors. The germline V gene has CDR1 LGHNA and CDR2 YNFKEQ. The CDR3 totals 17 residues. Trimming removed 0 bases from V and 0 bases from J, with 12 bases in between. Use of 60 Vbeta and 13 Jbeta primers characterized the PCR. Only in-frame clones appear in the TCRdb table, and some are missing; sequencing was by immunoSEQ multiplex PCR. Among about 160,000 clones listed, over 80% were seen once. Source material: PBMCs. J is TRBJ2-1 and V is TRBV4-2; tentatively, D is TRBD2 (6 bases). The clonotype comes from a boy aged 2-9 years in good health and CMV-seronegative. In nucleotides, the CDR3 is TGTGCCAGCAGCCAAGAACCAGGACTACTCTCCTACAATGAGCAGTTCTTC. Its protein is CASSQEPGLLSYNEQFF.